This T cell receptor (beta chain) was identified in a study of blood T cell repertoires in COVID-19. About the study: Collection of acute and convalescent COVID-19 samples took place in the United States, Italy and Spain. In each case, the material was cDNA or gDNA derived from T cells, B-cell-depleted T cells, or PBMCs.

The length of the CDR3 is 11 residues. Germline lookup yields CDR1 MNHEY and CDR2 SVGAGI. V gave up 8 bases and J gave up 5 bases; unmatched junction bases: 1. Source study methods: Amplified reference gene primers provided the basis for estimating nucleated cell counts. Assay used: immunoSEQ multiplex PCR; TCRdb lists only in-frame clones, some missing. The DNA was the basis for D and trimming; V, J and clone size are from that table. The sample includes 90,000 to 100,000 clones, 70% to 85% of them seen just once. The chain links TRBV6-5 to TRBJ2-5; 8 positions match TRBD2. This receptor was taken from a human donor in a cohort sampled during active COVID-19. The material sequenced was peripheral blood. The CDR3 bases are TGTGCCAGCCGGGGGGGTGAGACCCAGTACTTC. Amino acids: CASRGGETQYF.